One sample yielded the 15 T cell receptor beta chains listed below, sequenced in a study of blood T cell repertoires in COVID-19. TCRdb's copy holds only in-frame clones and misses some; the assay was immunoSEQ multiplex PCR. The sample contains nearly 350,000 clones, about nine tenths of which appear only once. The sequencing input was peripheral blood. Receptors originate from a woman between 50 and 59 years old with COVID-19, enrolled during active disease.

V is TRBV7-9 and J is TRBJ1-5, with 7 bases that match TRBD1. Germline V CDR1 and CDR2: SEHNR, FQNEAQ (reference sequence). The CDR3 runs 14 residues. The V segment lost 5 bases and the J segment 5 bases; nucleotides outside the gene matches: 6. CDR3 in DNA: TGTGCCAGCAGCCAAACAGGGGTTGATCAGCCCCAGCATTTT. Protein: CASSQTGVDQPQHF. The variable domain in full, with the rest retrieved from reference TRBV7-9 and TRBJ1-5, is DTGVSQNPRHKITKRGQNVTFRCDPISEHNRLYWYRQTLGQGPEFLTYFQNEAQLEKSRLLSDRFSAERPKGSFSTLEIQRTEQGDSAMYLCASSQTGVDQPQHFGDGTRLSIL.

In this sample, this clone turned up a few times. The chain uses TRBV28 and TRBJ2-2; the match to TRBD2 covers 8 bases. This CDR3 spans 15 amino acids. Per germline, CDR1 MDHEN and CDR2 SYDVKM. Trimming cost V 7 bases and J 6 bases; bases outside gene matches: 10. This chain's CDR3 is CASTRSGRSPGELFF. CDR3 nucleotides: TGTGCCAGCACCAGGAGCGGGAGATCTCCCGGGGAGCTGTTTTTT.

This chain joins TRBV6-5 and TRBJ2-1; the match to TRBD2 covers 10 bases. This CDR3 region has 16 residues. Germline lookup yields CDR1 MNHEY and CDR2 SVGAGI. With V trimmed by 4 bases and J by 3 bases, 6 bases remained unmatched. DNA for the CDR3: TGTGCCAGCAGTTTTGTAGCGGGAGGTTTCTACAATGAGCAGTTCTTC. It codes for CASSFVAGGFYNEQFF.

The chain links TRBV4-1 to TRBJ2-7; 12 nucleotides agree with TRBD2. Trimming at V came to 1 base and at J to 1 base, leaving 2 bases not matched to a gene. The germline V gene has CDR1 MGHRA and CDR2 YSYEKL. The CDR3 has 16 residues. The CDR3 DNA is TGCGCCAGCAGCCAAGGGACTAGCGGGATTTCCTACGAGCAGTACTTC. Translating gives CASSQGTSGISYEQYF.

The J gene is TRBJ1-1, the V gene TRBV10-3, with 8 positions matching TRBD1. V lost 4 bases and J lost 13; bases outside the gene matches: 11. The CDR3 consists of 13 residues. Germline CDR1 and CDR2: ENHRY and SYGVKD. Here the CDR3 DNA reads TGTGCCATCAGTGGATCCGGGACAGGACCAGGTTTCTTT. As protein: CAISGSGTGPGFF.

This CDR3 reads CASSRLGGATVGLKLFF. In nucleotides, the CDR3 is TGTGCCAGCAGCCGATTGGGGGGAGCGACCGTAGGCCTGAAGCTTTTCTTT. The gene calls are TRBV7-8 and TRBJ1-1, with a weak D call TRBD1 (5 bases). This CDR3 contains 17 residues. The V end was cut by 5 bases, the J end by 13 bases, with 32 bases between. Germline CDR1 is SGHVS and CDR2 is FQNEAQ.

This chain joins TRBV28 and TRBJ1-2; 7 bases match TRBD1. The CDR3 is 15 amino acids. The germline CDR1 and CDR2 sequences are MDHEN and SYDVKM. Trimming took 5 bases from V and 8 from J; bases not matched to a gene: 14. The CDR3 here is CASSETPGGGRGYTF. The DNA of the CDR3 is TGTGCCAGCAGTGAAACCCCAGGGGGTGGACGCGGCTACACCTTC.

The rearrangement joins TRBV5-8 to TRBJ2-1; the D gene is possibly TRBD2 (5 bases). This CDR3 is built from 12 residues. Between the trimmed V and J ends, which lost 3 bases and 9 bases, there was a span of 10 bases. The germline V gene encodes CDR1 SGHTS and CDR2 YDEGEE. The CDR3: CASSSGWVEQFF. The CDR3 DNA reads TGTGCCAGCAGCTCGGGGTGGGTTGAGCAGTTCTTC.

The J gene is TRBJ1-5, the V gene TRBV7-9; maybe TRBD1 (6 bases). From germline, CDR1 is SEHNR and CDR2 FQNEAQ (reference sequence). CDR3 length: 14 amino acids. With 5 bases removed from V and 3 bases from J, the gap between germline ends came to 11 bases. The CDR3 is CASSPTGNNQPQHF. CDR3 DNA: TGTGCCAGCAGCCCGACAGGCAACAATCAGCCCCAGCATTTT.

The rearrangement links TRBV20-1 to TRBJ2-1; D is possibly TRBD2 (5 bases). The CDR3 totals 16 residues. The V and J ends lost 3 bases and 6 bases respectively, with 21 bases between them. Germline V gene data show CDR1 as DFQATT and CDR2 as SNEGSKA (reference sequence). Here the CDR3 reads CSASKVASSWGNEQFF. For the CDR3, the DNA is TGCAGTGCTAGTAAGGTAGCGTCCTCCTGGGGCAATGAGCAGTTCTTC.

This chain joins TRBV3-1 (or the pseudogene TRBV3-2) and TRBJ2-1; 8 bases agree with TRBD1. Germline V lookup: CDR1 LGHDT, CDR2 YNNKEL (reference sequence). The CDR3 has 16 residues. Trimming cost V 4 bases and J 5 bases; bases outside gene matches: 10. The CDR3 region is CASSRVWGQAHNEQFF. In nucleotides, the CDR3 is TGTGCCAGCAGCCGAGTTTGGGGACAGGCCCACAATGAGCAGTTCTTC.

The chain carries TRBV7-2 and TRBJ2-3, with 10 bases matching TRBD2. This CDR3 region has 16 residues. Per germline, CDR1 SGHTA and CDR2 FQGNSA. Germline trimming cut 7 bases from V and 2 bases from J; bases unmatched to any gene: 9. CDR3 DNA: TGTGCCAGCAACAAGATGAGCGGGAGGGTCACAGATACGCAGTATTTT. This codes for CASNKMSGRVTDTQYF.

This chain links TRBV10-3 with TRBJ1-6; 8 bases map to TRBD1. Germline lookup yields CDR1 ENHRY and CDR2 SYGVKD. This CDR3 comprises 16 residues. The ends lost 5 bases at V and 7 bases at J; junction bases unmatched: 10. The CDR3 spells CAISSWTGNSNSPLHF. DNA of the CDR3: TGTGCCATCAGTTCTTGGACAGGGAATTCAAATTCACCCCTCCACTTT.

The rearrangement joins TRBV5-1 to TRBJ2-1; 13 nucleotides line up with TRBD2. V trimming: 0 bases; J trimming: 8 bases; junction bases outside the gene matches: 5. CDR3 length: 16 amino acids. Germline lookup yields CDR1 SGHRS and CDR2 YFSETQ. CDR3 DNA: TGCGCCAGCAGCTTGGACCCGGGACTAGCGGGATATGAGCAGTTCTTC. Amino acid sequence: CASSLDPGLAGYEQFF.

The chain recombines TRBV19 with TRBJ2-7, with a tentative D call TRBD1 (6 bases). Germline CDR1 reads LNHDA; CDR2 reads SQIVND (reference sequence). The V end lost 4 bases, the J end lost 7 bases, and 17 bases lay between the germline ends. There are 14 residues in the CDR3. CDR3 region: CASSKGDLALEQYF. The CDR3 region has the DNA TGTGCCAGTAGTAAGGGGGACCTAGCCTTGGAGCAGTACTTC.